The next 8 T cell receptor beta chains were all read from a single sample in a study of T cell responses to AZD1222 COVID-19 vaccine. TCRdb's copy holds only in-frame clones and misses some; the assay was immunoSEQ multiplex PCR. The sample carries approximately 140,000 clones, 75% to 95% recorded once. Sequenced here: peripheral blood, sampled 28 days after the second AZD1222 dose. Receptor source: an adult who received the AZD1222 COVID-19 vaccine.

The V call is TRBV11-2, the J call TRBJ1-5; 7 positions match TRBD1. Germline loops: CDR1 SGHAT, CDR2 FQNNGV. CDR3 size: 14 residues. With V trimmed by 5 bases and J by 3 bases, 4 bases remained unmatched. Written as DNA, the CDR3 is TGTGCCAGCAGCCCGGGGACAGCCAATCAGCCCCAGCATTTT. It yields the protein CASSPGTANQPQHF. The complete variable domain, with remaining parts taken from reference TRBV11-2 and TRBJ1-5, reads EAGVAQSPRYKIIEKRQSVAFWCNPISGHATLYWYQQILGQGPKLLIQFQNNGVVDDSQLPKDRFSAERLKGVDSTLKIQPAKLEDSAVYLCASSPGTANQPQHFGDGTRLSIL.

This chain joins TRBV9 and TRBJ2-3; the D call may be TRBD1 or TRBD2 (5 bases each). The CDR3 is 16 residues long. Trimming pared 0 bases from V and 6 bases from J, leaving 17 bases between. Germline assignment: CDR1 SGDLS and CDR2 YYNGEE. CDR3 sequence: CASSVAGGRTSDTQYF. CDR3 nucleotides: TGTGCCAGCAGCGTAGCAGGAGGCCGGACATCGGATACGCAGTATTTT.

V gene TRBV6-5 combines with J gene TRBJ1-5, with D uncertain. Germline V CDR1 and CDR2: MNHEY, SVGAGI. V was trimmed by 6 bases and J by 0 bases, leaving 12 bases between them. This CDR3 is built from 15 residues. CDR3 region: CASSGEQISNQPQHF. For the CDR3, the DNA is TGTGCCAGCAGCGGGGAACAGATTAGCAATCAGCCCCAGCATTTT.

J is TRBJ1-3 and V is TRBV30; D may be TRBD1 (5 bases). Between the trimmed V and J ends, which lost 2 bases and 4 bases, there was a span of 9 bases. Germline CDR1 is GTSNPN and CDR2 is SVGIG (reference sequence). The CDR3 loop spans 13 amino acids. Here the CDR3 reads CAWSMGPGNTIYF. Written as DNA, the CDR3 is TGTGCCTGGAGTATGGGACCCGGAAACACCATATATTTT.

The gene calls are TRBV29-1 and TRBJ1-1; TRBD1 might be the D (5 bases). CDR3 length equals 13 residues. The germline V and J ends were trimmed by 7 bases and 0 bases, with 12 bases remaining between them. Germline V CDR1 and CDR2: SQVTM, ANQGSEA. In nucleotides, the CDR3 is TGCAGCGCCGAGGGGACCATGAACACTGAAGCTTTCTTT. Its translation: CSAEGTMNTEAFF.

The chain links TRBV5-1 to TRBJ1-5, with D possibly TRBD1 on 5 matching bases. CDR1 and CDR2 (germline): SGHRS, YFSETQ. This CDR3 has 15 residues. Trimming took off 3 bases at V and 4 bases at J, with 14 bases between the two ends. The CDR3 is CASSYSGDRNQPQHF. The DNA for the CDR3 is TGCGCCAGCAGCTATTCGGGGGACCGAAATCAGCCCCAGCATTTT.

The J gene is TRBJ1-3, the V gene TRBV6-6, with D unresolved. V dropped 6 bases and J dropped 2 bases, with 14 bases sitting between them. The CDR3 contains 15 residues. Germline V lookup: CDR1 MNHNY, CDR2 SVGAGI (reference sequence). In DNA, the CDR3 is TGTGCCAGCAGCCAAACCCCCAGTGCTGGAAACACCATATATTTT. Translating it yields CASSQTPSAGNTIYF.

This clone was picked up one time. The chain couples TRBV18 to TRBJ2-5, with no clear D. CDR3 size: 16 residues. Germline CDR1 reads KGHSH; CDR2 reads LQKENI. V dropped 3 bases and J dropped 5 bases, with 19 bases sitting between them. The CDR3 bases are TGTGCCAGCTCACCGCCCCCCGACCCAAGAACGGAGACCCAGTACTTC. Its protein product is CASSPPPDPRTETQYF. Full variable domain (missing parts from reference TRBV18 and TRBJ2-5): NAGVMQNPRHLVRRRGQEARLRCSPMKGHSHVYWYRQLPEEGLKFMVYLQKENIIDESGMPKERFSAEFPKEGPSILRIQQVVRGDSAAYFCASSPPPDPRTETQYFGPGTRLLVL.